This entry is about one T cell receptor (beta chain). No cognate antigen has been identified for it. Its ends do not fully match the called genes, so a read error is possible. The data belong to a study of glioma-infiltrating T cells after dendritic cell vaccination (dated by TCRdb to 2016 to 2018). Study-wide context: The cohort comprised around 15 glioblastoma patients from Phase I and II dendritic cell vaccination trials, 9 newly diagnosed and 6 with recurrent disease. Patients received autologous tumor lysate-pulsed dendritic cell vaccination between about 2003 and 2012. To make the vaccine, monocyte-derived dendritic cells were cultured for under 9 days with IL-4 and GM-CSF and then pulsed overnight with autologous tumor lysate. Patients received three intradermal dendritic cell vaccine injections at biweekly intervals in the arm below the axilla. In glioblastoma patients vaccinated with dendritic cells, deep sequencing of TCR beta CDR3 regions served to measure the amount of tumor-infiltrating lymphocytes and to compare repertoires between tumor and blood. Survival after dendritic cell vaccination was correlated with TCR sequencing metrics such as TIL content and the overlap between tumor and blood repertoires.

Findings and caveats that apply to the study as a whole: Higher estimated pretreatment TIL content predicted longer time to progression and overall survival after dendritic cell vaccination. The cohort was small and heterogeneous, and full blood and tumor sets were available for few patients, with initial-recurrent tumor pairs available for even fewer patients. No direct relationship between TCR clonality and survival was found, suggesting a diverse polyclonal response may matter. The three-group TCR overlap response model was characterized as speculative, and prospective validation of the model was stated to be required.

Reading the germline V gene gives CDR1 SGHTA and CDR2 FQGTGA. The CDR3 covers 13 residues, taking in both the cysteine and the phenylalanine. Here the CDR3 DNA is all that survives: 39 bases in frame from base 1. According to the study, the label for this sample's time point signals: after dendritic cell vaccination, including at tumor progression/relapse. To be selected, patients needed enough residual fresh-frozen tumor tissue and more than two years of available survival data. Molecular status otherwise varied across the glioblastoma patients, but none of them carried an isocitrate dehydrogenase mutation. PBMC were collected before vaccination, two weeks after the third vaccination, and at tumor progression if tumor progression occurred. The Qiagen DNeasy Blood extraction Kit was used to extract genomic DNA. Using the immunoSEQ assay, TCRB CDR3 regions were amplified from roughly 2 micrograms of genomic DNA, or from all available DNA when less than that was on hand. The multiplex PCR employed 60 forward primers targeting TCR V beta segments and 13 reverse primers targeting J beta segments. To estimate the number of reads per starting template, synthetic control templates were added to each sample at limiting dilution. Sequencing produced 87 bp reads on the Illumina HiSeq System. For the original study's pipeline: To remove PCR and sequencing errors, closely related sequences were merged with a nearest neighbor algorithm. TCR overlap was defined as the percentage of unique tumor TCR beta sequences that were also found in the peripheral blood of the same patient. TCRdb limited this immuneACCESS table to in-frame rearrangements with V and J called. A share of clones is missing; checked studies link under half to unresolved V genes, and the rest is unexplained. V and J calls plus clone size are reproduced from that table; the DNA served to infer D and trimming. The table for this sample lists roughly 85,000 clones; 85% of them were counted only once. Clones ranked in the top ten supply roughly 8.4% of the sample.

This specimen was blood, taken after dendritic cell vaccination. This receptor was obtained from a human donor with glioblastoma. The rearrangement combines TRBV7-3 with TRBJ1-1, with the D gene not clear enough to name. The nucleotide sequence reads as follows: TGTGCCAGCAGCGCCGGTCTAACCACTGAAGTTTTCTTT. It translates as CASSAGLTTEVFF.